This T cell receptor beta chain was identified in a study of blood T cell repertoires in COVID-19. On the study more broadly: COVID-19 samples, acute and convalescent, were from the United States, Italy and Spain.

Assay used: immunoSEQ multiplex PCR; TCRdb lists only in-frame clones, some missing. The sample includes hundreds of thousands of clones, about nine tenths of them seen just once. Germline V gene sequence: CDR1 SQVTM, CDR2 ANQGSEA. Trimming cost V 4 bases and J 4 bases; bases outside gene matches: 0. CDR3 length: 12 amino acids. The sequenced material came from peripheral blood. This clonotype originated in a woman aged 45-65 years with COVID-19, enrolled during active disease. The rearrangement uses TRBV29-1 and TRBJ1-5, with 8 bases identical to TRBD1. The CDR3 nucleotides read TGCAGCGTTGGACAGGGGAATCAGCCCCAGCATTTT. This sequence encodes CSVGQGNQPQHF.